A selection of T cell receptor beta chains follows, all from one sample in a study of blood T cell repertoires in COVID-19. Sequencing used immunoSEQ multiplex PCR; TCRdb keeps in-frame clones, though not all of them. The data hold 120,000 or so clones, with roughly 80% observed a single time. The material sequenced was peripheral blood. These TCRs come from a man in his 60s with acute or convalescent COVID-19. The conserved cysteine and the conserved F or W are not part of the CDR3 here.

j_call v_call cdr3_aa
TRBJ1-5 TRBV19 ASRAGDRGKNQPQH
TRBJ2-3 TRBV18 ASSPLPSGPSTDTQY
TRBJ2-2 TRBV9 ASSVEPERANTGELF
TRBJ1-2 TRBV6-5 ASSAGGLDYGYT
TRBJ2-1 TRBV5-1 ATTPRNEQF
TRBJ2-6 TRBV7-2 ASRGQGRSSGANVLT
TRBJ1-4 TRBV30 ACQASTNEKLF
TRBJ1-1 TRBV25-1 ASRGLGRATGTEAF
TRBJ1-2 TRBV4-2 ASSQGQGGYT
TRBJ1-2 TRBV28 ASRLTGDYGYT
TRBJ2-3 TRBV30 AWSPPRGRGGRTDTQY
TRBJ2-1 TRBV29-1 SVWVGDRSYNEQF
TRBJ1-1 TRBV3-1/TRBV3-2 ASSQTLMALGNTEAF
TRBJ2-2 TRBV25-1 ASSLALTSGSGELF
TRBJ2-7 TRBV2 ASVISAGGAEQY
TRBJ1-3 TRBV9 ASSVLDHSGNTIY
TRBJ2-2 TRBV11-2 ASSLIPGTGELF
TRBJ1-3 TRBV18 ASSQYEDRNTIY
TRBJ1-1 TRBV6-5 ASSSTTGRNTEAF
TRBJ1-2 TRBV4-1 ASSQDKGAGYGYT
TRBJ1-5 TRBV27 ASRGTGVTSRNQPQH
TRBJ1-1 TRBV20-1 SASPGGDTEAF
TRBJ2-7 TRBV2 ASSVVAGVGDEQY
TRBJ1-2 TRBV7-9 ASSLDSSFIYGYT
TRBJ1-2 TRBV6-5 ASSKQGALDYGYT
TRBJ1-2 TRBV28 ASSEGHLGAYGYT
TRBJ1-5 TRBV27 ASSSPHLGNQPQH
TRBJ2-7 TRBV7-6 ASSPRVPRGDYEQY
TRBJ1-1 TRBV28 ASSFFGTGYMNTEAF
TRBJ2-3 TRBV9 ASSPITRNTDTQY
TRBJ2-3 TRBV6-5 ASSRVADSTDTQY
TRBJ1-2 TRBV5-1 ASSLDRGRRDGYT
TRBJ1-6 TRBV6-5 APRGGGSYNSPLH
TRBJ1-3 TRBV12-3/TRBV12-4 ASSRAGGNTIY
TRBJ2-1 TRBV4-2 ASSQTQASGIDEQF
TRBJ2-7 TRBV6-5 ASSDGPGSSYEQY
TRBJ1-2 TRBV27 ASSPNRRANYGYT
TRBJ1-2 TRBV30 AWSVQGGRNT
TRBJ2-1 TRBV7-9 ASTTIKAEEGNEQF
TRBJ2-7 TRBV5-6 ASSLAIGGGSYEQY
TRBJ2-7 TRBV30 AWIPSGAYEQY
TRBJ2-2 TRBV11-2 ASRPTSIGELF
TRBJ1-3 TRBV6-1 ASSSHLDRGNTIY
TRBJ2-6 TRBV9 ASSVLDPGANVLT